The TCR beta chain under discussion was sequenced for a study of CD8 T cells in ankylosing spondylitis. Using its own MiXCR run on the 5' RACE reads, TCRdb lists one record per CDR3 protein. The sample records about 250,000 distinct CDR3 sequences, 32% being singletons. CDR3 length equals 14 residues. Trimming took 5 bases from V and 2 from J, leaving 13 bases between them. Germline V gene lookup returns CDR1 SGHVS and CDR2 FNYEAQ. This chain uses TRBV7-6 with TRBJ2-7; the D gene is possibly TRBD1 (5 bases). The source of this sequence is a male donor with ankylosing spondylitis or in good health (not recorded which). Sequencing was done on a sample of blood, either unsorted or a sorted T cell fraction (not recorded which). CDR3 sequence reads: CASSITDRTYEQYF. The CDR3, as DNA: TGTGCCAGCAGCATAACTGACAGAACCTACGAGCAGTACTTC.